The T cell receptor beta chain described here comes from a study of OX40 agonist ivuxolimab in advanced cancers. TCRdb's table, derived via immunoSEQ multiplex PCR, lists solely in-frame clones and lacks some. This sample carries 70,000 or so clones, more than 65% of them seen once, and the ten largest clones take 1.1%. This CDR3 region has 12 residues. V shed 8 bases and J shed 5 bases, with 11 bases lying between them. Germline CDR1 is SGHTA and CDR2 is FQGNSA. The chain recombines TRBV7-2 with TRBJ2-3, with D perhaps assigned TRBD1 or TRBD2 (5 bases each). This sample comprised CD4+ or CD8+ T cells sorted from blood, obtained in a trial of the OX40 agonist ivuxolimab. The sequence was obtained from an adult with an advanced solid tumor such as melanoma, head and neck, liver or kidney cancer. CDR3 coding DNA: TGTGCCAGCGCCGAGGGGAAAGATACGCAGTATTTT. It codes for CASAEGKDTQYF.